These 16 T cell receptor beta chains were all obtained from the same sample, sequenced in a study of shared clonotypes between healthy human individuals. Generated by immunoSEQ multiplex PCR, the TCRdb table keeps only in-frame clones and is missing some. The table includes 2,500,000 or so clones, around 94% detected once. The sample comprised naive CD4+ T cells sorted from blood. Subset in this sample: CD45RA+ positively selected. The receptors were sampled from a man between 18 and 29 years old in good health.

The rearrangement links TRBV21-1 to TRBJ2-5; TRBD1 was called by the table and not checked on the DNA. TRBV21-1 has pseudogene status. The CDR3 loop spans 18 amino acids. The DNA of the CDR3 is TGTGCCAGCAGCAAAGAGTCAGGGGACAGCCATCAACAAGAGACCCAGTACTTC. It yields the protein CASSKESGDSHQQETQYF.

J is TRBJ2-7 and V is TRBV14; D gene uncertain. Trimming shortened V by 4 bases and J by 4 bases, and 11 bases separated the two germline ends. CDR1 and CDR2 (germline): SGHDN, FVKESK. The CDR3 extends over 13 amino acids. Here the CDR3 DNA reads TGTGCCAGCAGCCGGGGTGGGAAGTACGAGCAGTACTTC. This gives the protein CASSRGGKYEQYF.

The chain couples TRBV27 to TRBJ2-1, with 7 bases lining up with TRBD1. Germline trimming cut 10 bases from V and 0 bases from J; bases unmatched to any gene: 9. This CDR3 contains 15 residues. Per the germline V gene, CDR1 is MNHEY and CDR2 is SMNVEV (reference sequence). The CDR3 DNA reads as TGTGCCACTCAGCACGGGGACAGCTCCTACAATGAGCAGTTCTTC. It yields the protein CATQHGDSSYNEQFF.

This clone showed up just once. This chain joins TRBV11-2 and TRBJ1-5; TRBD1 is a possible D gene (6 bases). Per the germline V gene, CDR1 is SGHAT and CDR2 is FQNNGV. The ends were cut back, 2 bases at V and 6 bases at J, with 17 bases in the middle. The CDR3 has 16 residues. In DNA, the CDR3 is TGTGCCAGCAGCTTAAGCGGCCAGGGGTGGACTCAGCCCCAGCATTTT. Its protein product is CASSLSGQGWTQPQHF.

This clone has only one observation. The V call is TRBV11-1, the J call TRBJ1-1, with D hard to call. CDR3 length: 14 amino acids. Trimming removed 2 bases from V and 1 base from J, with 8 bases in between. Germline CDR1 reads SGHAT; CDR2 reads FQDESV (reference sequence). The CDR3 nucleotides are TGTGCCAGCAGCTTATTTACAGAGAACACTGAAGCTTTCTTT. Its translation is CASSLFTENTEAFF. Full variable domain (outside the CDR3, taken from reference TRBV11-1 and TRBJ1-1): EAEVAQSPRYKITEKSQAVAFWCDPISGHATLYWYRQILGQGPELLVQFQDESVVDDSQLPKDRFSAERLKGVDSTLKIQPAELGDSAMYLCASSLFTENTEAFFGQGTRLTVV.

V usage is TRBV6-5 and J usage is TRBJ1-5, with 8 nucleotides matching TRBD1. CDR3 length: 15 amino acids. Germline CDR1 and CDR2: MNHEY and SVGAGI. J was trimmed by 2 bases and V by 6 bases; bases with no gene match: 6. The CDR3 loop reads CASREQGVGNQPQHF. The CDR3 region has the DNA TGTGCCAGCAGGGAACAGGGGGTAGGCAATCAGCCCCAGCATTTT.

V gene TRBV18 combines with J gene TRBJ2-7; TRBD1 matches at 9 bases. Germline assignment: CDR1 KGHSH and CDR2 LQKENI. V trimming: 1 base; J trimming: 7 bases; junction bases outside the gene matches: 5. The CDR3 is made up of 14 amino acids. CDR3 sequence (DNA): TGTGCCAGCTCACCACTACAGGGGGCGGGTGAGCAGTACTTC. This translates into CASSPLQGAGEQYF.

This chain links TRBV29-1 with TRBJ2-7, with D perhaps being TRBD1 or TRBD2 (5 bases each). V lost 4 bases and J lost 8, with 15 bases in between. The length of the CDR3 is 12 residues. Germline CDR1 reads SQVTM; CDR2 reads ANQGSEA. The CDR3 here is CSVVVGDAQQYF. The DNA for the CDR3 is TGCAGCGTTGTGGTGGGGGACGCTCAGCAGTACTTC.

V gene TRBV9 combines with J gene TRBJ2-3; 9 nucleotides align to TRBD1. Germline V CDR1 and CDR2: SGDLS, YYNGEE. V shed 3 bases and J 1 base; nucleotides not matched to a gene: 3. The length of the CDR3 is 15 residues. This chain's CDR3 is CASSDGDRGTDTQYF. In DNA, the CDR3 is TGTGCCAGCAGCGACGGGGACAGGGGCACAGATACGCAGTATTTT.

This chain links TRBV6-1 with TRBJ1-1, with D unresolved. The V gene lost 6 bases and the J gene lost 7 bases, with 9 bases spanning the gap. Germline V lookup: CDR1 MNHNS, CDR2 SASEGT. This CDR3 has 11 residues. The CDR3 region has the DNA TGTGCCAGCAGGGTCTCGGGTGAAGCTTTCTTT. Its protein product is CASRVSGEAFF.

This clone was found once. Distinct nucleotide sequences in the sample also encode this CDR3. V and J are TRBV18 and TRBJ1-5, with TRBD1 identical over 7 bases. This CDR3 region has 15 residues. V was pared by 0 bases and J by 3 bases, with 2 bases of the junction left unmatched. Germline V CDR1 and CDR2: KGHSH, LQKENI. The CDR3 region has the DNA TGTGCCAGCTCACCACCGGGGACAGTCAATCAGCCCCAGCATTTT. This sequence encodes CASSPPGTVNQPQHF.

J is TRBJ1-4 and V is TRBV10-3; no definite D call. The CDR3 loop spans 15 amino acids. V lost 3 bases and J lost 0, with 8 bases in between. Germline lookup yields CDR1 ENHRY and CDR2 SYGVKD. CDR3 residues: CAISDVTATNEKLFF. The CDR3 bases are TGTGCCATCAGTGATGTCACAGCAACTAATGAAAAACTGTTTTTT.

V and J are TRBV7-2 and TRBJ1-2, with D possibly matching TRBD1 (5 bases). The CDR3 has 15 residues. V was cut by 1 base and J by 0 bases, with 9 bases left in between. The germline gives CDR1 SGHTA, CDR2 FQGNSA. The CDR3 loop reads CASSLDDSANYGYTF. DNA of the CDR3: TGTGCCAGCAGCTTAGATGACAGCGCTAACTATGGCTACACCTTC.

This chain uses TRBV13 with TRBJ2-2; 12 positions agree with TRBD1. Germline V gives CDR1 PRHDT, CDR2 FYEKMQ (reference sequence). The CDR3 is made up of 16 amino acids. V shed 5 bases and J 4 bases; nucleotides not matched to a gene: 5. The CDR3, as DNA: TGTGCCAGCAGCGGCCTGGGACAGGGGGCCACCGGGGAGCTGTTTTTT. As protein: CASSGLGQGATGELFF.

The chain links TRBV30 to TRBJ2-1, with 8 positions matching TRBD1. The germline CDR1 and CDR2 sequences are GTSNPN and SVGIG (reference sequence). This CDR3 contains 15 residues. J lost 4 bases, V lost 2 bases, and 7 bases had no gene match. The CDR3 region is CAWSPGQGVYNEQFF. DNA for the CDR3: TGTGCCTGGAGTCCCGGACAGGGTGTTTACAATGAGCAGTTCTTC.

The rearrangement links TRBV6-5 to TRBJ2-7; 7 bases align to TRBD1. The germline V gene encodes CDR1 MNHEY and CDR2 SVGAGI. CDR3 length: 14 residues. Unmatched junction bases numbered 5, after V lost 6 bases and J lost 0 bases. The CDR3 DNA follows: TGTGCCAGCAGCACCCCAGGGGGCTCCTACGAGCAGTACTTC. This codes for CASSTPGGSYEQYF.